These 10 T cell receptor beta chains came from one sample sequenced in a study of blood T cell repertoires in COVID-19. The data were produced by immunoSEQ multiplex PCR, yet TCRdb's version contains in-frame clones alone and is incomplete. The profile shows about 130,000 clones, around 87% of them singletons. Sequenced input: peripheral blood. Receptors originate from a woman aged 55-70 years with acute or convalescent COVID-19.

The CDR3, as DNA: TGTGCCAGCAGTCGCTCTCCAGGGTTCGGCTACACCTTC. Protein: CASSRSPGFGYTF. The chain joins TRBV28 to TRBJ1-2; tentatively, D is TRBD1 (5 bases). The length of the CDR3 is 13 residues. CDR1 MDHEN and CDR2 SYDVKM come from the germline V gene. V gave up 5 bases and J gave up 8 bases, with 15 bases separating them.

This chain joins TRBV7-2 and TRBJ2-3; D unclear. The CDR3 runs to 14 residues. Trimming shortened V by 0 bases and J by 1 base, and 5 bases separated the two germline ends. Germline CDR1 SGHTA, CDR2 FQGNSA. CDR3: CASSLATGTDTQYF. CDR3 DNA sequence: TGTGCCAGCAGCTTAGCAACGGGCACAGATACGCAGTATTTT.

This clone has just one count. V is TRBV30 and J is TRBJ1-1; D perhaps matches TRBD1 (6 bases). With 4 bases removed from V and 5 bases from J, the gap between germline ends came to 17 bases. CDR1 and CDR2 (germline): GTSNPN, SVGIG (reference sequence). The CDR3 is 14 residues long. The CDR3 DNA sequence: TGTGCCTGGACCATATGGACAGCCGGTACTGAAGCTTTCTTT. It yields the protein CAWTIWTAGTEAFF.

The chain combines TRBV9 with TRBJ2-1, with 7 bases identical to TRBD2. V lost 0 bases and J lost 1; bases outside the gene matches: 1. This CDR3 is built from 15 residues. Germline loops: CDR1 SGDLS, CDR2 YYNGEE. CDR3 loop: CASSVDSGSYNEQFF. The CDR3 DNA reads as TGTGCCAGCAGCGTAGATAGCGGGTCCTACAATGAGCAGTTCTTC. Using reference TRBV9 and TRBJ2-1 for the parts outside the CDR3, the full variable domain is DSGVTQTPKHLITATGQRVTLRCSPRSGDLSVYWYQQSLDQGLQFLIQYYNGEERAKGNILERFSAQQFPDLHSELNLSSLELGDSALYFCASSVDSGSYNEQFFGPGTRLTVL.

In DNA, the CDR3 is TGTGCCAGCAGCGGACGGGATAATCAGCCCCAGCATTTT. It yields the protein CASSGRDNQPQHF. This chain links TRBV5-8 with TRBJ1-5; no clear D. This CDR3 contains 13 residues. The V gene's germline CDR1 is SGHTS and CDR2 YDEGEE. With 4 bases removed from V and 4 bases from J, the gap between germline ends came to 9 bases.

This chain uses TRBV5-5 with TRBJ2-3; tentatively, D is TRBD2 (6 bases). The germline CDR1 and CDR2 sequences are SGHKS and YYEKEE (reference sequence). The CDR3 is 13 residues long. V lost 4 bases to trimming and J lost 4 bases, with 10 bases between them. This CDR3 reads CASSLGGADTQYF. Written as DNA, the CDR3 is TGTGCCAGCAGCCTGGGCGGGGCAGATACGCAGTATTTT.

The chain employs TRBV11-2 and TRBJ2-7, with a weak D call TRBD1 (5 bases). Germline V lookup: CDR1 SGHAT, CDR2 FQNNGV. V shed 5 bases and J shed 3 bases, with 14 bases lying between them. There are 14 residues in the CDR3. CDR3 loop: CASSARQLDYEQYF. The CDR3 DNA reads TGTGCCAGCAGCGCCAGACAGCTAGACTACGAGCAGTACTTC.

The chain has TRBV19 and TRBJ2-2; D might be TRBD2 (6 bases). The CDR3 totals 14 residues. Trimming cost V 5 bases and J 5 bases, with 12 bases left between them. CDR1 is LNHDA, CDR2 SQIVND, per germline (reference sequence). In DNA form, the CDR3 reads TGTGCCAGTAGTTGGCGGGAAAGGACCGGGGAGCTGTTTTTT. Amino acid sequence: CASSWRERTGELFF.

V and J are TRBV29-1 and TRBJ2-3; 10 bases fit TRBD2. Germline V CDR1 and CDR2: SQVTM, ANQGSEA. The CDR3 covers 14 residues. Trimming at V came to 4 bases and at J to 2 bases, leaving 3 bases not matched to a gene. This chain's CDR3 is CSVAAGGITDTQYF. In DNA form, the CDR3 reads TGCAGCGTTGCAGCGGGAGGGATCACAGATACGCAGTATTTT.

The chain uses TRBV7-2 and TRBJ1-2; TRBD1 might be the D (6 bases). V lost 1 base and J lost 6, with 9 bases in between. Germline values: CDR1 SGHTA, CDR2 FQGNSA. The CDR3 length is 13 residues. CDR3 sequence reads: CASSLDRVDGYTF. The CDR3 DNA sequence: TGTGCCAGCAGCTTAGACAGGGTTGATGGCTACACCTTC.